The TCR beta chain under discussion was sequenced for a study of molecular identifiers for immune sequencing clone quantification. There are 12 residues in the CDR3. The V and J ends lost 1 base and 7 bases respectively, with 4 bases between them. In its sample, this clonotype was seen many times. Its antigen is unidentified. Findings and caveats of the study: The study found clones above 20 RNA copies held over 98% of effector molecules and under 1% in naive cells.

Making the bulk TCR libraries relied on previously described methods and listed TCR primers. TCRdb re-analysed the PCR reads in MiXCR, keeping a single row per CDR3 protein. The data show about half a million distinct CDR3 sequences, with roughly 24% seen just once and around 0.78% held by the top ten. This clonotype originated in a human donor in good health. Some libraries in this study had Jurkat cell RNA spiked in. The V gene is TRBV12-3 or TRBV12-4, the J gene TRBJ2-2; D gene uncertain. Sequencing was carried out using naive CD8+ T cells from blood, with Jurkat cell RNA spiked in. Subset defined: FACS-sorted CD8+CD4-CCR7+CD45RA+ naive T cells. The CDR3 loop is CASSLEDGELFF. CDR3 nucleotides: TGTGCCAGCAGTTTAGAAGACGGGGAGCTGTTTTTT.